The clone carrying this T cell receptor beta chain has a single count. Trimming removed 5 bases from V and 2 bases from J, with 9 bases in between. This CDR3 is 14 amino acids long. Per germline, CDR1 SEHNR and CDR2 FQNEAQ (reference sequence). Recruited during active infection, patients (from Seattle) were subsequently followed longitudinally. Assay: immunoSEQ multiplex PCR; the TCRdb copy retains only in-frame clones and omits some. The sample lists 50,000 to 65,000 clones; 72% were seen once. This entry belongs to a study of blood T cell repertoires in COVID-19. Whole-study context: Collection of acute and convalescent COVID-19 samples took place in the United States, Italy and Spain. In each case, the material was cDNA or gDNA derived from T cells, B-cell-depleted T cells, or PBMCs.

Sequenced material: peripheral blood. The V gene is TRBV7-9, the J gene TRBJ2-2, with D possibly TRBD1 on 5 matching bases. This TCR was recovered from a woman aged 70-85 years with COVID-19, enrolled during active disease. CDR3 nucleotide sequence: TGTGCCAGCAGCCCGACAGTCAACACCGGGGAGCTGTTTTTT. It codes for CASSPTVNTGELFF.